This T cell receptor (beta chain) was observed in a study of breast tumors, draining lymph nodes, adjacent tissues. Axillary draining lymph nodes of breast cancer patients supplied the node samples. This CDR3 comprises 16 residues. Germline V gene data show CDR1 as KGHSH and CDR2 as LQKENI. Via MiXCR, TCRdb re-called the multiplex PCR reads, giving one row per CDR3 protein. This table holds about 140,000 distinct CDR3 sequences, about 31% found once. Study conclusions and caveats: Luminal-like breast cancer showed significantly higher tumor–nontumor repertoire similarity than basal-like.

Details on this clonotype: What it recognizes is unknown. A much larger clone is a single base away; this may be a read error.

Specimen: axillary lymph node tissue. The sequence was collected from a female donor with breast cancer. Some clones in this sample may be carry-over from other donors' samples. The gene calls are TRBV18 and TRBJ1-2; the D gene is possibly TRBD1 (5 bases). The CDR3 is CAGSPLQEGLGYGYTF. The CDR3 coding sequence is TGTGCCGGCTCACCACTTCAGGAGGGACTAGGCTATGGCTACACCTTC.